The 11 T cell receptor beta chains given below trace back to one sample, sequenced in a study of OX40 agonist ivuxolimab in advanced cancers. Libraries came from the immunoSEQ multiplex PCR assay. Sourced from immuneACCESS, this table was stored by TCRdb with only in-frame sequences that have V and J called. A share of the clones is absent; for the studies checked, an unresolved V gene accounts for under half, and the remainder has no known explanation. Within this sample are tens of thousands of clones, with 81% of them counted one time only. The leading ten clones occupy about 0.69% of the sample. Source: CD4+ or CD8+ T cells sorted from blood, taken in a trial of the OX40 agonist ivuxolimab. These receptors came from an adult with an advanced solid tumor such as melanoma, head and neck, liver or kidney cancer.

The chain uses TRBV6-1 and TRBJ1-2; D gene uncertain. Deletions cut 2 bases from V and 8 bases from J, with 15 bases between. Germline V gene lookup returns CDR1 MNHNS and CDR2 SASEGT. This CDR3 has 14 amino acids. The CDR3 nucleotides are TGTGCCAGCAGTGAAACCACAGCTAAAGGAGGCTACACCTTC. Translation: CASSETTAKGGYTF.

This clone appeared a few times. The chain couples TRBV14 to TRBJ1-6, with 8 bases aligning to TRBD1. V dropped 3 bases and J dropped 9; count of bases not matched to a gene: 13. From germline, CDR1 is SGHDN and CDR2 FVKESK. CDR3 length equals 17 residues. CDR3 bases: TGTGCCAGCAGCCATCCCGGGCGGGGACAGGTGCCTTCACCCCTCCACTTT. Amino acids: CASSHPGRGQVPSPLHF.

This rearrangement joins TRBV10-3 to TRBJ2-3, with 7 bases aligning to TRBD1. Germline assignment: CDR1 ENHRY and CDR2 SYGVKD. This CDR3 comprises 13 residues. J lost 3 bases, V lost 7 bases, and 4 bases had no gene match. The CDR3 spells CAINGQETDTQYF. The CDR3 DNA reads TGTGCCATCAACGGACAGGAGACAGATACGCAGTATTTT.

The chain employs TRBV27 and TRBJ2-1; 10 positions agree with TRBD2. The CDR3 spans 20 residues. J was trimmed by 0 bases and V by 1 base; bases with no gene match: 12. Germline V gene data show CDR1 as MNHEY and CDR2 as SMNVEV (reference sequence). The CDR3 spells CASSLFSPAGGSRSYNEQFF. DNA for the CDR3: TGTGCCAGCAGTTTATTCTCCCCAGCGGGGGGGTCCCGCTCCTACAATGAGCAGTTCTTC.

The rearrangement joins TRBV2 to TRBJ1-4, with 8 positions matching TRBD1. The germline V gene has CDR1 SNHLY and CDR2 FYNNEI. CDR3 length: 13 amino acids. After removal of 4 bases from V and 8 bases from J, the junction contained 3 bases not matched to a gene. CDR3: CASSVRQGEKLFF. The CDR3, as DNA: TGTGCCAGCAGTGTACGACAGGGGGAAAAACTGTTTTTT.

The chain uses TRBV9 and TRBJ1-3; the D is unclear. The CDR3 runs 11 residues. Germline lookup yields CDR1 SGDLS and CDR2 YYNGEE. V lost 6 bases and J 3 bases, leaving 4 bases between the germline ends. CDR3 nucleotide sequence: TGTGCCAGCACCCGTGGAAACACCATATATTTT. As protein: CASTRGNTIYF.

This rearrangement joins TRBV6-1 to TRBJ1-3; 8 nucleotides match TRBD1. The CDR3 has 14 amino acids. V was pared by 7 bases and J by 4 bases, with 6 bases of the junction left unmatched. Germline V gives CDR1 MNHNS, CDR2 SASEGT. In DNA form, the CDR3 reads TGTGCCAGCACTCTCGGACAGGGCGGAAACACCATATATTTT. This translates into CASTLGQGGNTIYF.

In DNA form, the CDR3 reads TGCGCCAGCAGCCGCACCGGGACAGATAATGAAAAACTGTTTTTT. Protein: CASSRTGTDNEKLFF. J is TRBJ1-4 and V is TRBV4-1; 7 bases are shared with TRBD1. The V gene end was trimmed by 4 bases and the J gene end by 4 bases; junction bases not matched to a gene: 6. CDR1 and CDR2 (germline): MGHRA, YSYEKL. This CDR3 region has 15 residues.

This rearrangement joins TRBV5-4 to TRBJ2-1; 11 bases map to TRBD1. Germline CDR1 SGHNT, CDR2 YYREEE (reference sequence). The CDR3 loop spans 15 amino acids. J gave up 2 bases and V 4 bases, and 2 bases lay outside the gene matches. In nucleotides, the CDR3 is TGTGCCAGCAGCGGGGGACAGGGGGCCTACAATGAGCAGTTCTTC. Translating it yields CASSGGQGAYNEQFF. The full variable domain, in which reference TRBV5-4 and TRBJ2-1 provide the parts outside the CDR3, is ETGVTQSPTHLIKTRGQQVTLRCSSQSGHNTVSWYQQALGQGPQFIFQYYREEENGRGNFPPRFSGLQFPNYSSELNVNALELDDSALYLCASSGGQGAYNEQFFGPGTRLTVL.

The chain couples TRBV2 to TRBJ2-5; weak D call: TRBD2 (6 bases). The CDR3 has 16 residues. Trimming took off 6 bases at V and 4 bases at J, with 21 bases between the two ends. Germline CDR1 SNHLY, CDR2 FYNNEI. The chain's CDR3 is CASRKRALGSGETQYF. The CDR3 DNA is TGTGCCAGCAGGAAGCGGGCCCTAGGGAGTGGAGAGACCCAGTACTTC.

This chain connects TRBV7-3 to TRBJ2-3; perhaps TRBD2 as D (5 bases). V lost 5 bases to trimming and J lost 1 base, with 16 bases between them. The CDR3 is 16 residues long. The germline gives CDR1 SGHTA, CDR2 FQGTGA. CDR3 sequence (DNA): TGTGCCAGCAGCGCCCTAGACCCGGAGGGCACAGATACGCAGTATTTT. Protein sequence: CASSALDPEGTDTQYF.